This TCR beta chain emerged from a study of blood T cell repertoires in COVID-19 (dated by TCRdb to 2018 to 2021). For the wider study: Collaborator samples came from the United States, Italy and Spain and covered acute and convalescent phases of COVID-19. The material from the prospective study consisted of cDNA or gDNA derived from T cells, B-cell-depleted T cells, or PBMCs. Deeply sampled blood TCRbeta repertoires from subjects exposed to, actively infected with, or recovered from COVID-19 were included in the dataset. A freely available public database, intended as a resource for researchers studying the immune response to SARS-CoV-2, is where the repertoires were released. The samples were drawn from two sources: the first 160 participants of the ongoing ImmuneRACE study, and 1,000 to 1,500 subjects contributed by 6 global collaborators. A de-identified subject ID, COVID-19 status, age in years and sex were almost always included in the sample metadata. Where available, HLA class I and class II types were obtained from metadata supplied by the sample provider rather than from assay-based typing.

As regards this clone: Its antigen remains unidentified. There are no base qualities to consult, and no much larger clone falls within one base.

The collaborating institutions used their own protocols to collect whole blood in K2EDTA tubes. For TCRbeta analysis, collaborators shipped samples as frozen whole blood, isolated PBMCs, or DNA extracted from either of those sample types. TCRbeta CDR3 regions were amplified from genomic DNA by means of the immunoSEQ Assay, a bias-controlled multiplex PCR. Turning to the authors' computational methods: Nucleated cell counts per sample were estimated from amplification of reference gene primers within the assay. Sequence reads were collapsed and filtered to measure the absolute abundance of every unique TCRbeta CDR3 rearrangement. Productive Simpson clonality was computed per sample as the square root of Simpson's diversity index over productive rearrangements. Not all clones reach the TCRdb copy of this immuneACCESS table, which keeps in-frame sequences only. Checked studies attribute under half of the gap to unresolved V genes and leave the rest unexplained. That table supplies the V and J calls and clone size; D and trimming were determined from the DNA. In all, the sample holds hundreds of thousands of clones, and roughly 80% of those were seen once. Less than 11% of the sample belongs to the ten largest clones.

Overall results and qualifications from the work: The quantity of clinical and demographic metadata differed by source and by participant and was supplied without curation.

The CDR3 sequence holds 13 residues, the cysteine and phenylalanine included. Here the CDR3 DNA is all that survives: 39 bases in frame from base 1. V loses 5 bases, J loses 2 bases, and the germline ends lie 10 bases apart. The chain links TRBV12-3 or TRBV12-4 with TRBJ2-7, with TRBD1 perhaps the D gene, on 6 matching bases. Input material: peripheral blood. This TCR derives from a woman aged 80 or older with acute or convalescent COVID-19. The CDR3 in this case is CASSLTGTYEQYF. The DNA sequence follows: TGTGCCAGCAGTCTTACAGGGACCTACGAGCAGTACTTC.